Listed below are T cell receptor beta chains from one sample, sequenced in a study of cytomegalovirus exposure and HLA in healthy donors. Generated by immunoSEQ multiplex PCR, the TCRdb table keeps only in-frame clones and is missing some. The sample includes 180,000 or so clones, 75% to 85% of them seen just once. Specimen: PBMCs. The receptor set was obtained from a woman aged 45-60 years in good health and CMV-seropositive. Each CDR3 is given without its conserved first and last residue.

v_gene	j_gene	CDR3aa
TRBV28	TRBJ1-2	ASSPRDRENYGYT
TRBV4-1	TRBJ1-5	ASSGGEGQPQH
TRBV10-2	TRBJ1-2	ASSHQLTGARYGYT
TRBV5-1	TRBJ2-5	ASSLRDRSPQY
TRBV6-6	TRBJ1-1	ASSFGGNTEAF
TRBV7-8	TRBJ2-5	ASGWTGKPVHQETQY
TRBV11-2	TRBJ1-3	ASSPPVPGNTIY
TRBV19	TRBJ2-2	ASSPTRQGKTGELF
TRBV5-1	TRBJ2-1	ASSGGTSGINEQF
TRBV28	TRBJ2-1	ASSLYREEQF
TRBV9	TRBJ1-2	ASSLLGQGDYGYT
TRBV18	TRBJ1-2	ASSPTGDRVYGYT
TRBV19	TRBJ2-3	ASSLGLAGGDTQY
TRBV5-6	TRBJ2-2	ASSQAGQGAWTGELF
TRBV6-5	TRBJ1-1	ASSRLNTEAF
TRBV4-3	TRBJ2-2	ASSQESTRNTGELF
TRBV7-8	TRBJ1-4	ASSHGSLGEKLF
TRBV5-1	TRBJ1-1	ASSSGQGGDEAF
TRBV5-6	TRBJ2-6	ASSLALGSGANGLT